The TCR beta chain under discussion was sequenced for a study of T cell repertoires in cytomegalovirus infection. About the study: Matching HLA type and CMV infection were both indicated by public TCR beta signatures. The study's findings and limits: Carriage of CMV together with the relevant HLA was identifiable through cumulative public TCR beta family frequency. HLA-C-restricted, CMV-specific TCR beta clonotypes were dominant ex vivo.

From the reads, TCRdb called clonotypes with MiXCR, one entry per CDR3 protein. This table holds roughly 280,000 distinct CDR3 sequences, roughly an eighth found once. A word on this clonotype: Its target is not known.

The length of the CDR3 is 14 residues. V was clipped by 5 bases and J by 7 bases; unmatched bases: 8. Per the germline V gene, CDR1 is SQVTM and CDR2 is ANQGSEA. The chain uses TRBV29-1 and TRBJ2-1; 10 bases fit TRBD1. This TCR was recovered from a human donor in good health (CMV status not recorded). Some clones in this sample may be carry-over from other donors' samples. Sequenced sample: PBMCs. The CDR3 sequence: CSVTGTGARNEQFF. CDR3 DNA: TGCAGCGTTACCGGGACAGGGGCGCGAAATGAGCAGTTCTTC.